This T cell receptor beta chain was profiled in a study of T-cell reconstitution after alpha-beta-depleted transplantation in children. The study's findings and limits: Several hundred expanded graft clones reportedly gave rise to the alpha-beta T cells present about two months after transplant.

Unique molecular identifiers were used in preparing the TCRbeta library. MiXCR, run by TCRdb on the PCR reads, gives a single entry per CDR3 protein. The sample shows around 700,000 distinct CDR3 sequences, around 14% of them seen only once. The V end lost 3 bases, the J end lost 4 bases, and 13 bases lay between the germline ends. The CDR3 has 15 amino acids. This clonotype was detected only a few times. What it binds is not known. V and J are TRBV12-3 or TRBV12-4 and TRBJ1-5; D is uncertain. This receptor was taken from a girl aged 2-10 years with congenital amegakaryocytic thrombocytopenia, due to receive a stem cell transplant. The sample here was PBMCs, taken before TCRalphabeta/CD19-depleted stem cell transplant. CDR3 DNA sequence: TGTGCCAGCAGTTTGTCCAGGACTCCAAATCAGCCCCAGCATTTT. Translated, it gives CASSLSRTPNQPQHF.